These 19 T cell receptor beta chains share one sample of origin, sequenced in a study of Graves' ophthalmopathy and Graves' hyperthyroidism. The authors amplified TCR beta CDR3 regions from RNA transcripts. In the first round, RT-PCR was carried out with HTBI primers, and a multiplex PCR formed the second round. TCRdb re-called the multiplex PCR reads with MiXCR, one entry per CDR3 protein. The data contain 500,000 to 700,000 distinct CDR3 sequences, under 45% of them singletons. Material: peripheral blood or thyroid tissue (not recorded which). The receptors shown here come from an adult man with Graves' hyperthyroidism.

The chain links TRBV7-9 to TRBJ2-7, with a weak D call TRBD1 (5 bases). The V end lost 4 bases, the J end lost 7 bases, and 17 bases lay between the germline ends. The germline V gene encodes CDR1 SEHNR and CDR2 FQNEAQ (reference sequence). The CDR3 consists of 14 residues. The CDR3 loop reads CASSSLGPYDEQYF. The CDR3 coding sequence is TGTGCCAGCAGCTCTCTGGGGCCTTACGATGAGCAGTACTTC.

The rearrangement joins TRBV19 to TRBJ2-6; D tentatively fits TRBD1 or TRBD2 (5 bases each). Germline V gene lookup returns CDR1 LNHDA and CDR2 SQIVND (reference sequence). Trimming removed 5 bases at V and 0 bases at J, with 20 bases between. The CDR3 spans 19 residues. The CDR3 here is CASSVPGWSGNSGANVLTF. The CDR3, as DNA: TGTGCCAGTAGTGTTCCAGGGTGGTCGGGAAACTCTGGGGCCAACGTCCTGACTTTC.

This chain connects TRBV27 to TRBJ1-2; possible D gene TRBD1, 6 bases. V lost 6 bases, J lost 3 bases, and 14 bases lay in between. The CDR3 loop spans 14 amino acids. Germline loops: CDR1 MNHEY, CDR2 SMNVEV (reference sequence). The CDR3 spells CASSSTGIYYGYTF. The CDR3 DNA reads as TGTGCCAGCAGCTCAACAGGGATCTACTATGGCTACACCTTC.

The V gene is TRBV7-2, the J gene TRBJ2-7, with 9 bases that match TRBD1. V was pared by 5 bases and J by 6 bases, with 11 bases of the junction left unmatched. This CDR3 is built from 15 residues. Germline CDR1 and CDR2: SGHTA and FQGNSA. The DNA of the CDR3 is TGTGCCAGCAGCGCAACAGGGACAGGGCCTGGCGAGCAGTACTTC. Amino acid sequence: CASSATGTGPGEQYF. The complete variable domain, with remaining parts taken from reference TRBV7-2 and TRBJ2-7, reads GAGVSQSPSNKVTEKGKDVELRCDPISGHTALYWYRQSLGQGLEFLIYFQGNSAPDKSGLPSDRFSAERTGGSVSTLTIQRTQQEDSAVYLCASSATGTGPGEQYFGPGTRLTVT.

The chain joins TRBV19 to TRBJ2-7; 8 positions match TRBD2. The DNA matches TRBJ2-1 better at its end, which makes the J call doubtful. Germline V gene data show CDR1 as LNHDA and CDR2 as SQIVND (reference sequence). The CDR3 covers 15 residues. In DNA, the CDR3 is TGTGCCAGCGGGGGGGACAAGAGCTCCTACAATGAGCAGTTCTTC. It codes for CASGGDKSSYNEQFF.

V usage is TRBV2 and J usage is TRBJ1-2, with 8 nucleotides matching TRBD1. Losses at the gene ends were 10 bases for V and 8 bases for J; bases not matched to a gene: 9. Germline V gene data show CDR1 as SNHLY and CDR2 as FYNNEI. CDR3 size: 12 residues. As DNA, the CDR3 is TGTGCCACAGGGGGCGCGTCGATCGGCTACACCTTC. It yields the protein CATGGASIGYTF.

Regarding this clonotype: With a much larger clone just one base away, this may be a read error. The chain couples TRBV5-1 to TRBJ2-2; D remains ambiguous. Germline assignment: CDR1 SGHRS and CDR2 YFSETQ. CDR3 length: 14 amino acids. V was shortened by 7 bases and J by 5 bases, with 15 bases between the two germline ends. CDR3 in DNA: TGCGCCAGCCGCGCGGCGCGTAGGACCGGGGAGCTGTTTTTT. It yields the protein CASRAARRTGELFF.

The rearrangement uses TRBV20-1 and TRBJ2-3, with D hard to call. V was trimmed by 6 bases and J by 2 bases, leaving 15 bases between them. The CDR3 totals 14 residues. The V gene's germline CDR1 is DFQATT and CDR2 SNEGSKA (reference sequence). For the CDR3, the DNA is TGCAGTGCCTCACGGATTGTTTACACAGATACGCAGTATTTT. This translates into CSASRIVYTDTQYF.

The CDR3, as DNA: TGTGCCGTGGGGGTGAGGGGGCCCGACACCGGGGAGCTGTTTTTT. Protein product: CAVGVRGPDTGELFF. The gene calls are TRBV6-5 and TRBJ2-2, with 7 bases matching TRBD1. The CDR3 is 15 amino acids. Germline V CDR1 and CDR2: MNHEY, SVGAGI. V was pared by 11 bases and J by 3 bases, with 12 bases of the junction left unmatched.

V and J are TRBV5-1 and TRBJ2-7; 7 bases map to TRBD1. With the DNA end fitting TRBJ2-1 better, the J assignment may be wrong. This CDR3 region has 14 residues. CDR1 is SGHRS, CDR2 YFSETQ, per germline. The CDR3 loop is CASSLGQVYNEQFF. In DNA, the CDR3 is TGCGCCAGCAGCTTAGGACAGGTTTACAATGAGCAGTTCTTC.

The table lists this clonotype with a few counts. The chain combines TRBV3-1 with TRBJ2-5, with TRBD2 matching over 7 bases. The germline V gene encodes CDR1 LGHDT and CDR2 YNNKEL (reference sequence). Trimming removed 6 bases from V and 1 base from J; junction bases left unmatched: 8. This CDR3 is built from 15 residues. The CDR3 DNA follows: TGTGCCAGCAGTGAAACCGAGCGGGGCCAAGAGACCCAGTACTTC. It translates to CASSETERGQETQYF.

This clonotype was recorded a few times. CDR3 amino acids: CAISEMRQGENEKLFF. CDR3 bases: TGTGCCATCAGTGAAATGCGACAGGGCGAAAATGAAAAACTGTTTTTT. The rearrangement links TRBV10-3 to TRBJ1-4; 7 nucleotides align to TRBD1. There are 16 residues in the CDR3. Germline V lookup: CDR1 ENHRY, CDR2 SYGVKD. J was trimmed by 5 bases and V by 3 bases; bases with no gene match: 9.

A few counts support this clonotype. The rearrangement uses TRBV12-3 or TRBV12-4 and TRBJ1-6; D gene uncertain. V was clipped by 4 bases and J by 1 base, with 17 bases between them. The CDR3 is 18 amino acids. CDR3 bases: TGTGCCAGCAGTTACAGTGGCCCCAAGAGGTCCTATAATTCACCCCTCCACTTT. Translated: CASSYSGPKRSYNSPLHF.

This clonotype has just a few counts. The chain recombines TRBV20-1 with TRBJ2-2; D is unclear. The CDR3 runs 14 residues. V lost 1 base to trimming and J lost 4 bases, with 10 bases between them. From germline, CDR1 is DFQATT and CDR2 SNEGSKA (reference sequence). The CDR3 bases are TGCAGTGCTAGAGGTGGGCTCGGCACCGGGGAGCTGTTTTTT. Translating gives CSARGGLGTGELFF.

This clonotype came up many times. CDR3 loop: CASSIPGQGNVLTF. For the CDR3, the DNA is TGTGCCAGTAGTATACCGGGACAGGGTAACGTCCTGACTTTC. The chain carries TRBV19 and TRBJ2-6; 9 bases fit TRBD1. The V and J ends lost 2 bases and 10 bases, in that order; junction bases with no gene match: 3. The CDR3 runs 14 residues. Germline values: CDR1 LNHDA, CDR2 SQIVND (reference sequence). The full variable domain, rest sourced from reference TRBV19 and TRBJ2-6, is DGGITQSPKYLFRKEGQNVTLSCEQNLNHDAMYWYRQDPGQGLRLIYYSQIVNDFQKGDIAEGYSVSREKKESFPLTVTSAQKNPTAFYLCASSIPGQGNVLTFGAGSRLTVL.

Regarding this clonotype: Likely a read error: the CDR3 ends without its conserved phenylalanine or tryptophan. The chain carries TRBV2 and TRBJ1-1; no definite D call. V was shortened by 5 bases and J by 1 base, with 8 bases between the two germline ends. The CDR3 is made up of 13 amino acids. The germline gives CDR1 SNHLY, CDR2 FYNNEI. CDR3 region: CASSQRENTEAFL. The CDR3 DNA reads as TGTGCCAGCAGTCAAAGGGAGAACACTGAAGCTTTCCTT.

This clonotype was counted ten times or more. V and J are TRBV7-2 and TRBJ1-1; D not certain. The V and J ends lost 5 bases and 4 bases respectively, with 14 bases between them. The CDR3 consists of 14 residues. The V gene's germline CDR1 is SGHTA and CDR2 FQGNSA. CDR3 in amino acids: CASSMGSGGTEAFF. CDR3 bases: TGTGCCAGCAGCATGGGGAGCGGTGGCACTGAAGCTTTCTTT.

The V call is TRBV29-1, the J call TRBJ2-7, with 11 positions matching TRBD1. Germline CDR1 SQVTM, CDR2 ANQGSEA. The CDR3 spans 14 residues. V shed 6 bases, J shed 3 bases, and the junction held 7 bases outside the gene matches. The CDR3 loop is CSVSRDRGDYEQYF. CDR3 DNA: TGCAGCGTGAGCCGGGACAGGGGGGACTACGAGCAGTACTTC.

This chain joins TRBV29-1 and TRBJ2-7; D may correspond to TRBD1 or TRBD2 (6 bases each). The CDR3 loop spans 13 amino acids. Trimming shortened V by 7 bases and J by 7 bases, and 20 bases separated the two germline ends. Per the germline V gene, CDR1 is SQVTM and CDR2 is ANQGSEA. DNA of the CDR3: TGCAGCGGGGAGGACAGTGCCTATCGAGAGCAGTACTTC. Translation gives CSGEDSAYREQYF.